Given below is one T cell receptor (beta chain) in context. Its specificity is not known. This record comes from a study of PD-1 blockade in classical Hodgkin lymphoma. Study observations and caveats: When set against healthy donors, newly diagnosed patients were reported to show lower baseline TCR diversity. Baseline diversity resembling that of newly diagnosed patients was seen in complete responders.

V was cut by 4 bases and J by 7 bases, with 15 bases left in between. Germline V gives CDR1 SGHRS, CDR2 YFSETQ. The CDR3 extends over 15 amino acids. Every patient relapsed after autologous stem cell transplantation, and brentuximab vedotin exposure varied. TCRdb's copy holds only in-frame clones and misses some; the assay was immunoSEQ multiplex PCR. The sample has about 94,000 clones, roughly 89% seen once. The sequencing used peripheral blood mononuclear cells (PBMCs), collected before the second cycle of nivolumab. The TCR comes from a human donor with classical Hodgkin lymphoma. V usage is TRBV5-1 and J usage is TRBJ1-6, with D possibly matching TRBD1 (5 bases). The CDR3 coding sequence is TGCGCCAGCAGCACCTCGGGGGGTACAAATTCACCCCTCCACTTT. Translating it yields CASSTSGGTNSPLHF.